These T cell receptor beta chains were read from a single sample in a study of blood T cell repertoires in COVID-19. Libraries were prepared by immunoSEQ multiplex PCR; TCRdb keeps only in-frame clonotypes and omits some of them. The sample lists roughly 190,000 clones; roughly three quarters were seen once. The sample taken for sequencing was PBMCs or T cells enriched from blood (not recorded which). The receptors originated from a woman between 45 and 65 years old with acute COVID-19. Each CDR3 is given without its conserved first and last residue. Fields, in order: D gene, clone size, V gene, CDR3 protein. The D gene is left open where the match is weak. Not every row has a clone size; where given, it reads once, few, many or a size class.

>TRBD1|-|TRBV7-9
ASSLLDRGSYT
>-|-|TRBV2
ASQVPFTRNYGYT
>-|-|TRBV28
ASNRGMNTEAF
>-|-|TRBV5-1
ASSSAPGRANTDTQY
>-|-|TRBV12-2
ASRLAPGGGRLVYNEQF
>-|-|TRBV29-1
SVEVRTLAKNIQY
>TRBD2|once|TRBV5-1
ASSPRVAGGPTLSTDTQY
>-|-|TRBV5-4
ASSPPGTQTDTQY
>TRBD1|-|TRBV7-2
ASSLLGQGSYGYT
>-|few|TRBV28
ASSPPVVAEAF
>-|few|TRBV3-1/TRBV3-2
ASSPRRGANTEAF
>-|few|TRBV5-5
ASSLAVSTNNYGYT
>TRBD2|-|TRBV10-3
AISKGGTGEGYGSGANVLT
>-|few|TRBV5-4
ASSLGGGLYGYT
>-|-|TRBV7-2
ASSIQLLSSGNTIY
>TRBD1|once|TRBV3-1/TRBV3-2
ASSTGGWGHGYT